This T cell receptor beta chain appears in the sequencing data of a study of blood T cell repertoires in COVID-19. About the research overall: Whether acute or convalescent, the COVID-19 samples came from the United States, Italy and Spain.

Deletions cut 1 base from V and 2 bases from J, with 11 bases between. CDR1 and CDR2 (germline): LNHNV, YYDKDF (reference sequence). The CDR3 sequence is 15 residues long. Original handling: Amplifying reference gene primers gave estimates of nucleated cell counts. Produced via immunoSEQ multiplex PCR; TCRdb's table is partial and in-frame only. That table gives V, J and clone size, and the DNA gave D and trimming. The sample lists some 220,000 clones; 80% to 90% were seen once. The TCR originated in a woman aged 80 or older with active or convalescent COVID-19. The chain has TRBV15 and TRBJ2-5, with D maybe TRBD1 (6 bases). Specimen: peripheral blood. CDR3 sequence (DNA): TGTGCCACCAGCAGAGGGGGGCAGAGGCAAGAGACCCAGTACTTC. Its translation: CATSRGGQRQETQYF. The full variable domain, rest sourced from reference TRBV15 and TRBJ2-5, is DAMVIQNPRYQVTQFGKPVTLSCSQTLNHNVMYWYQQKSSQAPKLLFHYYDKDFNNEADTPDNFQSRRPNTSFCFLDIRSPGLGDTAMYLCATSRGGQRQETQYFGPGTRLLVL.